This TCR beta chain came from a study of blood T cells in healthy people across ages (dated by TCRdb to the mid-2010s). With regard to the full study: In model experiments, roughly one uniquely barcoded TCR beta cDNA molecule per two T cells was captured by template switching. Using the same blood draw, the study looked at two additional independent replicas of 1 million unique cDNA reads for two donors, one aged 18 to 30 and the other aged 80 or older. Donors of different ages were randomly distributed across sequencing lanes to avoid experimental bias. The donors were split into four age groups: young (average about 15 years), middle-aged (around 40), aged (roughly 60) and long-lived (roughly 77). Using deep sequencing normalized with unique cDNA molecular identifiers, the study measured how TCR beta repertoire diversity changes with age.

Receptor amplification or capture employed 5' RACE. TCRdb lists the instrument as Illumina HiSeq 2500. A second roughly 7 to 11 cycle PCR used a sample-barcoded 5' primer and a J-beta primer mix. A unique molecular identifier was introduced onto each TCR beta cDNA molecule by a template-switch 5' adaptor carrying 12 random nucleotides. Each sample yielded at least 2.5 million CDR3-containing paired-end reads. All of the RNA was converted into first-strand cDNA using the Mint cDNA synthesis kit, with a TRBC-specific oligonucleotide serving as the primer. Following uracil-DNA glycosylase treatment, all cDNA underwent a first 18-cycle PCR with the universal primers M1SS and BC2_uni_R. As for the original processing: Each sample was normalized by randomly selecting 1 million high-quality reads, each carrying a distinct molecular identifier. Instead of being binned into consensus sequences, reads with shared molecular identifiers were discarded. MiTCR, run with a Q25 quality threshold and the strictest error-elimination algorithm, handled CDR3 identification, clonotype clustering and error correction. A nonparametric unseen species model using Euler transformation provided a lower-bound estimate of total TCR beta diversity. TCRdb applied fastp at Q25 and MiXCR to the public reads, then kept only in-frame beta chains. Merged by CDR3 protein, the rows form single entries marked with the most common genes and DNA. TCRdb, rather than the study authors, made the V and J calls. The sample has about 1.8 million distinct CDR3 sequences on record, roughly 49% of them singletons. The ten largest clones take up approximately 2.1% of the sample.

This clonotype was picked up a small number of times. What this receptor recognizes is not known. No quality values exist for individual bases; no much larger clone is one base distant. CDR1 and CDR2, per the germline V gene, are SGHVS and FQNEAQ. A distance of 16 bases separates the germline ends of V and J, which lose 1 base and 4 bases respectively. The CDR3 holds 16 amino acids from the cysteine to the phenylalanine. Only the CDR3 DNA stays, 48 bases, in frame from base 1. General findings and caveats noted by the study authors: Estimates of total diversity from one million sequenced T cells were regarded as lower bounds and underestimates. As age increased, observed TCR beta diversity per million T cells dropped in a roughly linear way, and a significant reduction was already evident by age 40. Because the CMV infection status of the donors was unknown, age-related changes in expanded clonotypes may potentially have been confounded. Compared with the aged group, more naive CD4+ T cells, fewer expanded clones and increased TCR diversity were shown by the long-lived group, suggesting age selection. A strong correlation was found between observed TCR beta diversity and the percentage of naive T cells measured by flow cytometry. Conclusive comparison of naive and antigen-experienced compartments was prevented by the profiling of bulk unsorted PBMCs.

Donors were a few dozen systemically healthy Caucasian individuals from Russia aged roughly 6 to 95 years. Each donor gave 9 to 10 milliliters of peripheral blood, collected into EDTA-treated Vacutainer tubes. Ficoll-Paque density-gradient centrifugation was used to isolate PBMCs, with at least 6 million per sample. Total RNA, at least 6 micrograms per sample, was extracted from PBMCs with Trizol reagent. The percentages of naive CD45RAhigh/CD27high T cells were determined by flow cytometry on a PBMC aliquot from every donor. The TCR sequence derives from a woman between 40 and 55 years old in good health. The sequence joins TRBV7-8 to TRBJ2-5; the D segment could be TRBD2, given 6 matching bases. Input material: blood. The nucleotide sequence is given as TGTGCCAGCAGCTTAGTAGGCCGGGGGAGTGGAGAGACCCAGTACTTC. Its amino acids are CASSLVGRGSGETQYF.